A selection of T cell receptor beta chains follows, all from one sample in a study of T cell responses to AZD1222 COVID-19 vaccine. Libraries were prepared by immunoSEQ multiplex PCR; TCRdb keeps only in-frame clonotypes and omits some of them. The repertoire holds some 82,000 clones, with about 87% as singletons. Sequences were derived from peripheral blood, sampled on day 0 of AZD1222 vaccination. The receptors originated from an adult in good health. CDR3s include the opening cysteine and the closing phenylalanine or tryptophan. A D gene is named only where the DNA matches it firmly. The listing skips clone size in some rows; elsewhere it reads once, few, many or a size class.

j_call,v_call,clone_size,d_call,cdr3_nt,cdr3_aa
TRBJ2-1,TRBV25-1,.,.,TGTGCCAGCAGGGAACAGGGTTTAGGCTACAATGAGCAGTTCTTC,CASREQGLGYNEQFF
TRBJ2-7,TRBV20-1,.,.,TGCAGTGTACACAGGGCCTACGAGCAGTACTTC,CSVHRAYEQYF
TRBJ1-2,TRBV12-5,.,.,TGTGCTAGTGGTTTGAACACAGATGGCTACACCTTC,CASGLNTDGYTF
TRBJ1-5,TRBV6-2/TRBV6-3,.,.,TGTGCCAGCAGTCTCCGACCGGGCGGGCTTTCCCAACAGCCCCAGCATTTT,CASSLRPGGLSQQPQHF
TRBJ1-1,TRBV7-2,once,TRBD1,TGTGCCAGCAGCCGCGGGAGTCCCAGGGGGCGAGCTTTCTTT,CASSRGSPRGRAFF
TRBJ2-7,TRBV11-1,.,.,TGTGCCAGCAGCTTAGTAGCCTCAAGCTCCTACGAGCAGTACTTC,CASSLVASSSYEQYF
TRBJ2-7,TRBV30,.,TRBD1,TGTGCCTGGAGTAGGGACAGGTACGAGCAGTACTTC,CAWSRDRYEQYF
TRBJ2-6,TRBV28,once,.,TGTGCCAGCAGTTATCCCGGGGCCAACGTCCTGACTTTC,CASSYPGANVLTF
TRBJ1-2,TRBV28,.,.,TGTGCCAGCAGTTCCGGACAGCCCCTCAATGGCTACACCTTC,CASSSGQPLNGYTF
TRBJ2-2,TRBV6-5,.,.,TGTGCCAGCAGTTACGGGGGCACCGGGGAGCTGTTTTTT,CASSYGGTGELFF
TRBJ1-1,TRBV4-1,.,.,TGCGCCAGCAGCCAAGACGGCGGGGGGCTGACTGAAGCTTTCTTT,CASSQDGGGLTEAFF
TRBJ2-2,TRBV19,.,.,TGTGCCAGTAGTATCGCCAGGGCGAACACCGGGGAGCTGTTTTTT,CASSIARANTGELFF
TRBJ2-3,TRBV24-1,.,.,TGTGCCACCAGTGATTACCGCACAGATACGCAGTATTTT,CATSDYRTDTQYF
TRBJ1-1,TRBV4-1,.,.,TGCGCCAGCAGCCAAATCAGAGCCCGGATGAACACTGAAGCTTTCTTT,CASSQIRARMNTEAFF
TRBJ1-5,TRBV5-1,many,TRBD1,TGCGCCAGCAGTCCCCAGGGGGCGAATGGCAATCAGCCCCAGCATTTT,CASSPQGANGNQPQHF
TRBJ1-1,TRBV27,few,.,TGTGCCAGCAGTTTATTGGTAGGGGCTGAAGCTTTCTTT,CASSLLVGAEAFF